This T cell receptor beta chain derives from a study of blood T cell repertoires in COVID-19. Study information: The study drew acute and convalescent COVID-19 samples from the United States, Italy and Spain. Nucleic acid was either cDNA or gDNA, and it came from T cells, B-cell-depleted T cells, or PBMCs.

Authors' analysis steps: How many nucleated cells were present was estimated from reference gene primer amplification. The table came from immunoSEQ multiplex PCR; TCRdb's copy has only in-frame clones and leaves some out. For V, J and clone size, that table is used; D and trimming come from the DNA. The sample lists about 210,000 clones; about 90% were seen once. A few counts support this clone. The CDR3 spans 14 residues. Germline lookup yields CDR1 MNHEY and CDR2 SVGAGI. V dropped 6 bases and J dropped 6; count of bases not matched to a gene: 9. The rearrangement joins TRBV6-5 to TRBJ2-3; 7 nucleotides match TRBD1. The receptor's source is a man younger than 35 with active or convalescent COVID-19. The sample taken for sequencing was peripheral blood. The CDR3 DNA is TGTGCCAGCAGGCTGACAGGGTTTCGGGATACGCAGTATTTT. Translating gives CASRLTGFRDTQYF.